Listed here are 3 T cell receptor beta chains from one sample, sequenced in a study of CD8 T cells in ankylosing spondylitis. From the 5' RACE reads, TCRdb called clonotypes with MiXCR, one entry per CDR3 protein. The sample has about 340,000 distinct CDR3 sequences, around 15% seen once; the top ten hold less than 1.1%. The sample comprised blood, either unsorted or a sorted T cell fraction (not recorded which). All receptors come from a male donor with ankylosing spondylitis or in good health (not recorded which).

This sequence joins TRBV9 and TRBJ2-2; 8 nucleotides align to TRBD2. Germline V gene sequence: CDR1 SGDLS, CDR2 YYNGEE. The trim removed 0 bases at V and 6 bases at J, leaving 4 bases unmatched. The CDR3 loop spans 15 amino acids. CDR3 loop: CASSVAAGDAGELFF. The DNA of the CDR3 is TGTGCCAGCAGCGTAGCAGCGGGGGACGCCGGGGAGCTGTTTTTT.

This clonotype showed up just a few times. The rearrangement uses TRBV12-3 or TRBV12-4 and TRBJ2-2; D is possibly TRBD1 or TRBD2 (7 bases each). Trimming shortened V by 10 bases and J by 6 bases, and 21 bases separated the two germline ends. The CDR3 is 15 amino acids. The DNA of the CDR3 is TGTGCCACCAGACAGGGAGGGTTTTCGGCCGGGGAGCTGTTTTTT. It yields the protein CATRQGGFSAGELFF.

V usage is TRBV11-2 and J usage is TRBJ2-7; 14 nucleotides line up with TRBD2. This CDR3 contains 18 residues. The V segment lost 5 bases and the J segment 2 bases; nucleotides outside the gene matches: 11. Looked up from germline, CDR1 is SGHAT and CDR2 is FQNNGV. The CDR3 region is CASSNPGTSGGPPYEQYF. The CDR3 bases are TGTGCCAGCAGCAATCCCGGGACTAGCGGGGGTCCTCCCTACGAGCAGTACTTC.